The 18 T cell receptor beta chains listed next were all sequenced from one sample in a study of blood T cell repertoires in COVID-19 (dated by TCRdb to 2018 to 2021). Library preparation employed the immunoSEQ multiplex PCR assay. TCRdb provides this immuneACCESS table in a form limited to in-frame rearrangements. Some clones are lacking; in checked studies, under half of them reflect an unresolved V gene, and why the rest are absent is not known. The table for this sample lists around 130,000 clones; around 89% of them were counted only once. The ten most abundant clones make up less than 20% of the sample. Input material: peripheral blood. All receptors derive from a man aged 45-60 years with active or convalescent COVID-19.

V usage is TRBV19 and J usage is TRBJ1-1, with D maybe TRBD1 (6 bases). Deletions cut 5 bases from V and 2 bases from J, with 12 bases between. The germline V gene encodes CDR1 LNHDA and CDR2 SQIVND (reference sequence). CDR3 length: 14 residues. The CDR3 sequence: CASSSGTYNTEAFF. The CDR3 DNA reads TGTGCCAGTAGTTCCGGGACATATAACACTGAAGCTTTCTTT. Combining the CDR3 with reference TRBV19 and TRBJ1-1 gives the whole variable domain DGGITQSPKYLFRKEGQNVTLSCEQNLNHDAMYWYRQDPGQGLRLIYYSQIVNDFQKGDIAEGYSVSREKKESFPLTVTSAQKNPTAFYLCASSSGTYNTEAFFGQGTRLTVV.

The chain is built from TRBV28 and TRBJ2-2, with 7 positions matching TRBD2. Germline trimming cut 1 base from V and 1 base from J; bases unmatched to any gene: 3. CDR3 length equals 16 residues. CDR1 and CDR2 from the germline V gene are MDHEN and SYDVKM. The CDR3 protein is CASSLSTGGNTGELFF. The CDR3 region has the DNA TGTGCCAGCAGTTTATCAACGGGAGGGAACACCGGGGAGCTGTTTTTT.

This chain uses TRBV19 with TRBJ1-6, with TRBD1 as a possible D gene (6 bases). The CDR3 runs to 16 residues. V was trimmed by 4 bases and J by 10 bases, leaving 20 bases between them. Germline lookup yields CDR1 LNHDA and CDR2 SQIVND (reference sequence). The DNA for the CDR3 is TGTGCCAGTAGTAAAGGGGGTGGACGGACGGAATCACCCCTCCACTTT. It specifies CASSKGGGRTESPLHF.

The rearrangement joins TRBV18 to TRBJ1-1, with TRBD1 as a possible D gene (6 bases). CDR3 length: 12 residues. Germline-derived CDR1 and CDR2 are KGHSH and LQKENI. V was cut by 6 bases and J by 6 bases, with 11 bases left in between. CDR3 in DNA: TGTGCCAGCTCCCTGGGGGCCGCTGAAGCTTTCTTT. Translating gives CASSLGAAEAFF. Filled out from reference TRBV18 and TRBJ1-1, the complete variable domain reads NAGVMQNPRHLVRRRGQEARLRCSPMKGHSHVYWYRQLPEEGLKFMVYLQKENIIDESGMPKERFSAEFPKEGPSILRIQQVVRGDSAAYFCASSLGAAEAFFGQGTRLTVV.

The gene calls are TRBV11-2 and TRBJ2-5; D gene uncertain. Germline CDR1 reads SGHAT; CDR2 reads FQNNGV. This CDR3 is built from 13 residues. Trimming removed 1 base at V and 3 bases at J, with 6 bases between. CDR3 amino acids: CASSLVREETQYF. In DNA, the CDR3 is TGTGCCAGCAGCTTAGTTAGAGAAGAGACCCAGTACTTC.

This chain links TRBV2 with TRBJ1-2; possibly TRBD1 for D (6 bases). Trimming removed 7 bases at V and 0 bases at J, with 9 bases between. This CDR3 has 13 residues. The germline V gene has CDR1 SNHLY and CDR2 FYNNEI. CDR3 in amino acids: CASTGDTNYGYTF. The CDR3 bases are TGTGCCAGCACCGGGGACACTAACTATGGCTACACCTTC.

This clone was recorded once. The chain is built from TRBV28 and TRBJ2-7; D gene ambiguous. V lost 5 bases to trimming and J lost 5 bases, with 10 bases between them. Per germline, CDR1 MDHEN and CDR2 SYDVKM. CDR3 length: 12 residues. CDR3 nucleotides: TGTGCCAGCAGTCTCCCTAGTAACGAGCAGTACTTC. This gives the protein CASSLPSNEQYF.

The rearrangement links TRBV9 to TRBJ2-5; 10 bases map to TRBD1. V dropped 0 bases and J dropped 7; count of bases not matched to a gene: 6. The CDR3 has 15 residues. Germline assignment: CDR1 SGDLS and CDR2 YYNGEE. This CDR3 is CASSVGQGASGTQYF. CDR3 coding DNA: TGTGCCAGCAGCGTAGGACAGGGGGCAAGTGGGACCCAGTACTTC.

The V and J genes are TRBV2 and TRBJ1-2, with 8 bases matching TRBD1. The ends lost 6 bases at V and 3 bases at J; junction bases unmatched: 9. Germline values: CDR1 SNHLY, CDR2 FYNNEI. The CDR3 length is 15 residues. The chain's CDR3 is CASRTLTGGDYGYTF. CDR3 in DNA: TGTGCCAGCAGGACTCTCACAGGGGGAGACTATGGCTACACCTTC.

This chain joins TRBV19 and TRBJ1-5; 7 nucleotides align to TRBD1. The V gene end was trimmed by 3 bases and the J gene end by 7 bases; junction bases not matched to a gene: 6. This CDR3 has 14 residues. Germline V gene data show CDR1 as LNHDA and CDR2 as SQIVND (reference sequence). The CDR3 is CASSIFQGGQPQHF. DNA of the CDR3: TGTGCCAGTAGTATTTTCCAGGGGGGACAGCCCCAGCATTTT.

This chain joins TRBV24-1 and TRBJ1-2; unclear D gene. The V end was cut by 2 bases, the J end by 4 bases, with 10 bases between. The germline gives CDR1 KGHDR, CDR2 SFDVKD. This CDR3 is built from 14 residues. The CDR3 DNA reads TGTGCCACCAGTGATTCCGGGGTTGCCTATGGCTACACCTTC. Amino acid sequence: CATSDSGVAYGYTF.

This clone was detected a few times. CDR3 sequence: CASSWTGREDSPLHF. CDR3 bases: TGTGCCAGCAGTTGGACGGGACGGGAGGATTCACCCCTCCACTTT. V usage is TRBV6-5 and J usage is TRBJ1-6, with TRBD1 as a possible D gene (5 bases). This CDR3 comprises 15 residues. Trimming left V 4 bases short and J 8 bases short, with 15 bases between. Per the germline V gene, CDR1 is MNHEY and CDR2 is SVGAGI.

This chain connects TRBV19 to TRBJ2-1; 7 bases match TRBD2. Germline CDR1 and CDR2: LNHDA and SQIVND (reference sequence). V was pared by 6 bases and J by 5 bases, with 10 bases of the junction left unmatched. The CDR3 covers 15 residues. CDR3 DNA sequence: TGTGCCAGTAGGGGTTTCGCGGGAGAAGACAATGAGCAGTTCTTC. Translating it yields CASRGFAGEDNEQFF.

The sample holds one count of this clone. V is TRBV18 and J is TRBJ2-3; TRBD1 is a possible D gene (5 bases). The germline gives CDR1 KGHSH, CDR2 LQKENI. The CDR3 extends over 17 amino acids. V was trimmed by 2 bases and J by 0 bases, leaving 15 bases between them. CDR3 sequence: CASSPIRAQPSTDTQYF. The CDR3 bases are TGTGCCAGCTCACCAATCAGGGCCCAGCCTAGCACAGATACGCAGTATTTT.

The chain joins TRBV11-3 to TRBJ1-3, with unresolved D. The CDR3 sequence is 13 residues long. The V end was cut by 1 base, the J end by 7 bases, with 8 bases between. CDR1 and CDR2 (germline): SGHNT, YENEEA. CDR3 in DNA: TGTGCCAGCAGCTTAGGCAGGTCGAACACCATATATTTT. Protein sequence: CASSLGRSNTIYF.

The CDR3 DNA sequence: TGTGCCAGCAGTTACTCGCAGGGTGACACTGAAGCTTTCTTT. Translating gives CASSYSQGDTEAFF. The chain joins TRBV6-5 to TRBJ1-1, with D perhaps matching TRBD1 (5 bases). Germline V gene sequence: CDR1 MNHEY, CDR2 SVGAGI. The CDR3 totals 14 residues. V lost 0 bases and J 3 bases, leaving 8 bases between the germline ends.

This sequence joins TRBV5-1 and TRBJ2-7; 12 bases fit TRBD2. This CDR3 is 18 amino acids long. Unmatched junction bases numbered 14, after V lost 4 bases and J lost 3 bases. Germline V CDR1 and CDR2: SGHRS, YFSETQ. This CDR3 reads CASSGGSILAGGHYEQYF. As DNA, the CDR3 is TGCGCCAGCAGCGGAGGGTCAATACTAGCGGGAGGTCACTACGAGCAGTACTTC.

The V gene is TRBV6-2 or TRBV6-3, the J gene TRBJ2-1; TRBD1 is a possible D gene (6 bases). The V end was cut by 2 bases, the J end by 8 bases, with 25 bases between. The CDR3 consists of 18 residues. Germline V gives CDR1 MNHEY, CDR2 SVGEGT. CDR3 residues: CASSYPMDSRDIGDEQFF. In DNA form, the CDR3 reads TGTGCCAGCAGTTACCCCATGGACTCCCGGGACATAGGGGATGAGCAGTTCTTC.